This T cell receptor (beta chain) comes out of a study of blood T cell repertoires in COVID-19. Study details: The origin of the acute and convalescent COVID-19 samples was the United States, Italy and Spain. In each case, the material was cDNA or gDNA derived from T cells, B-cell-depleted T cells, or PBMCs.

The germline V gene encodes CDR1 ENHRY and CDR2 SYGVKD. The CDR3 consists of 13 residues. Trimming shortened V by 4 bases and J by 3 bases, and 9 bases separated the two germline ends. A few counts support this clone. Per the authors' pipeline: Quantification of nucleated cells was approximated via reference gene primer amplification. Data came from immunoSEQ multiplex PCR; TCRdb stores just in-frame clones and leaves some out. V, J and clone size were drawn from that table, and D and trimming were deduced from the DNA. The table lists about 150,000 clones, roughly four fifths of them singletons, with about an eighth in the top ten. Seattle-derived patients entered the study during active infection and were followed longitudinally.

The origin of this receptor is a woman aged 60 to 75 with COVID-19, enrolled during active disease. The chain uses TRBV10-3 and TRBJ1-1; D gene unclear. The sample taken for sequencing was peripheral blood. This CDR3 is CAISAVRDTEAFF. CDR3 nucleotides: TGTGCCATCAGTGCAGTTCGGGACACTGAAGCTTTCTTT.